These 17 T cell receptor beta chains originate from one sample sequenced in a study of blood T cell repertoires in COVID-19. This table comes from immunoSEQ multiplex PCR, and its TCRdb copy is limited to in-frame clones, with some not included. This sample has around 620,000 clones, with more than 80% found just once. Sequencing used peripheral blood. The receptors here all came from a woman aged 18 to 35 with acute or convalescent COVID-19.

The CDR3 DNA follows: TGTGCCAGCAGCTCACAGGGCTGGGCCGTTGGCTACACCTTC. Its translation: CASSSQGWAVGYTF. The chain links TRBV13 to TRBJ1-2, with D maybe TRBD1 (6 bases). The CDR3 consists of 14 residues. CDR1 is PRHDT and CDR2 is FYEKMQ in the germline V gene (reference sequence). The ends were cut back, 4 bases at V and 7 bases at J, with 16 bases in the middle.

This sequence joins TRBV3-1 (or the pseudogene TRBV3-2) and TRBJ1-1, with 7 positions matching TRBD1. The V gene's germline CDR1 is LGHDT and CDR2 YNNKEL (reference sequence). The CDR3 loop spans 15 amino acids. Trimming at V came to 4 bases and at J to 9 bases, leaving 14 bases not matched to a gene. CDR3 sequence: CASSPPYTGAGKAFF. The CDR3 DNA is TGTGCCAGCAGCCCCCCTTATACAGGGGCGGGGAAAGCTTTCTTT.

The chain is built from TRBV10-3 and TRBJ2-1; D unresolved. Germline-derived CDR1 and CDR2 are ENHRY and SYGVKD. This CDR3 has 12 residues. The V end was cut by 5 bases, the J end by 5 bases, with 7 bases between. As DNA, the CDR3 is TGTGCCATCAGTCTAAAGAACAATGAGCAGTTCTTC. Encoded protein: CAISLKNNEQFF.

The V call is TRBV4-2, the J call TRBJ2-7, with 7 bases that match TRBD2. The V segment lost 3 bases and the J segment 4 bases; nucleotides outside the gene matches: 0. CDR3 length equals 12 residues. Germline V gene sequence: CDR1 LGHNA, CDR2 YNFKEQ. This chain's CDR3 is CASSQGGYEQYF. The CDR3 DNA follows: TGTGCCAGCAGCCAGGGGGGGTACGAGCAGTACTTC.

CDR3 sequence (DNA): TGTGCCAGCAGTTTCAGGCAGGGGATTTCCTACGAGCAGTACTTC. This codes for CASSFRQGISYEQYF. The rearrangement joins TRBV28 to TRBJ2-7, with D tentatively TRBD1 (6 bases). V dropped 3 bases and J dropped 1 base, with 13 bases sitting between them. Looked up from germline, CDR1 is MDHEN and CDR2 is SYDVKM. This CDR3 is 15 amino acids long. The full variable domain, rest sourced from reference TRBV28 and TRBJ2-7, is DVKVTQSSRYLVKRTGEKVFLECVQDMDHENMFWYRQDPGLGLRLIYFSYDVKMKEKGDIPEGYSVSREKKERFSLILESASTNQTSMYLCASSFRQGISYEQYFGPGTRLTVT.

The CDR3, as DNA: TGTGCCAGCAGTTTAGACCCGGACAGGGGTCAGCTTGGAGCTTTCTTT. The encoded protein is CASSLDPDRGQLGAFF. This rearrangement joins TRBV27 to TRBJ1-1, with 9 bases identical to TRBD1. Germline CDR1 reads MNHEY; CDR2 reads SMNVEV (reference sequence). V was clipped by 2 bases and J by 10 bases; unmatched bases: 14. The CDR3 runs to 16 residues.

The CDR3, as DNA: TGTGCCACCCGGGCAGGGGCGTCAGATACGCAGTATTTT. As protein: CATRAGASDTQYF. J is TRBJ2-3 and V is TRBV24-1, with D possibly being TRBD1 (6 bases). CDR1 is KGHDR, CDR2 SFDVKD, per germline. The CDR3 has 13 residues. V lost 9 bases and J lost 4, with 13 bases in between.

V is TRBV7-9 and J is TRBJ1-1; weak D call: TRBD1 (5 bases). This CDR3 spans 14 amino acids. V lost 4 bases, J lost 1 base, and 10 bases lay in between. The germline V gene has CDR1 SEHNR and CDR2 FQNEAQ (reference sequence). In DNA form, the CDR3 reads TGTGCCAGCAGCTCGGATGACAGGAACACTGAAGCTTTCTTT. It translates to CASSSDDRNTEAFF.

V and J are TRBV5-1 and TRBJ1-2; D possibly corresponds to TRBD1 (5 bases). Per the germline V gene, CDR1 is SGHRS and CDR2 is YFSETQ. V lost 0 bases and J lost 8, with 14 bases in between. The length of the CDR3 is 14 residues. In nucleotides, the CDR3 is TGCGCCAGCAGCTTGGGATCGGACAAAGGGGGCTACACCTTC. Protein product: CASSLGSDKGGYTF.

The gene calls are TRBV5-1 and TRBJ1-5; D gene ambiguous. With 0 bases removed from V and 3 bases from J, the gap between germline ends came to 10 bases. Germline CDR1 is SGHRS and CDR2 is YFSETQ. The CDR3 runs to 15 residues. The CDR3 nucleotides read TGCGCCAGCAGCTTGGGGTCGGAGATCAATCAGCCCCAGCATTTT. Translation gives CASSLGSEINQPQHF.

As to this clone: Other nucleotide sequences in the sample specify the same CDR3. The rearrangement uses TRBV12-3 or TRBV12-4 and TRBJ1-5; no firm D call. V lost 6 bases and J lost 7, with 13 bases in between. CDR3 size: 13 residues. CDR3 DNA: TGTGCCAGCAGCTTGAGAGGAGGGCAGCCCCAGCATTTT. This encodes CASSLRGGQPQHF.

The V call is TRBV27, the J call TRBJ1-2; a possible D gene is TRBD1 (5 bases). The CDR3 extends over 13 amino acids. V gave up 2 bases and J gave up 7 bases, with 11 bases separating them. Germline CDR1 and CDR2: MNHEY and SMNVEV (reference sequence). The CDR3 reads CASSLQGGSGYTF. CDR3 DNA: TGTGCCAGCAGTTTACAGGGAGGGTCTGGCTACACCTTC.

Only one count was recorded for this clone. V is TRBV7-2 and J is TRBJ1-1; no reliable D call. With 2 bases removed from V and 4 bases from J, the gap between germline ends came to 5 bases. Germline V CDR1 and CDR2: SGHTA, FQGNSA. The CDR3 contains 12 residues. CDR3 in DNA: TGTGCCAGCAGCTTAACAGCCACTGAAGCTTTCTTT. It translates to CASSLTATEAFF.

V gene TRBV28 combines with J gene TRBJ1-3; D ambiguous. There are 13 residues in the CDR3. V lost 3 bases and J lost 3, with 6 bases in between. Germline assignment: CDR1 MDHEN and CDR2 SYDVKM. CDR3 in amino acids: CASSFGFGNTIYF. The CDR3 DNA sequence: TGTGCCAGCAGTTTTGGCTTTGGAAACACCATATATTTT.

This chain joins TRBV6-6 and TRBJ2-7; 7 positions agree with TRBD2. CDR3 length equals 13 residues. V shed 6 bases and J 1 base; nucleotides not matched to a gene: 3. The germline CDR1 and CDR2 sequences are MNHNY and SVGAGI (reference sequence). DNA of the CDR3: TGTGCCAGCAGAGCTAGCGGTTCCTACGAGCAGTACTTC. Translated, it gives CASRASGSYEQYF.

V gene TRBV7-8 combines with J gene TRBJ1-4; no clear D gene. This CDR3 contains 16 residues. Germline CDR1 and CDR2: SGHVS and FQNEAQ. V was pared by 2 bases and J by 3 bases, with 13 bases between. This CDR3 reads CASSLRPGTSNEKLFF. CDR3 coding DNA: TGTGCCAGCAGCTTACGCCCGGGAACCTCTAATGAAAAACTGTTTTTT.

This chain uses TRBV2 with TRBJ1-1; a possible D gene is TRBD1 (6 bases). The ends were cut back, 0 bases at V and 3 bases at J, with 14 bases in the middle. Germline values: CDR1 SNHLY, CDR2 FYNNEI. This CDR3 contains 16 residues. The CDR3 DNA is TGTGCCAGCAGTGAAGCGCTTGGGACATCTGACACTGAAGCTTTCTTT. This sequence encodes CASSEALGTSDTEAFF.